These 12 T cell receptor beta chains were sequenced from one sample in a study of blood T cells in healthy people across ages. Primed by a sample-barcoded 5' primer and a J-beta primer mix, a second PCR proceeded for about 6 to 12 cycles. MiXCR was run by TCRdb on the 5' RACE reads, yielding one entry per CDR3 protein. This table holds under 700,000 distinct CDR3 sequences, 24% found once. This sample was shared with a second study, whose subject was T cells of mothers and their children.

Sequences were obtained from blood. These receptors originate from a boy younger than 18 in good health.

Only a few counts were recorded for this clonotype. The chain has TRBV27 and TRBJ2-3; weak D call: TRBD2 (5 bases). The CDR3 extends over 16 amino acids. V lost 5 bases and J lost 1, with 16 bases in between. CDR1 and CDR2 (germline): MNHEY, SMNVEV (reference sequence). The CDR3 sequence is CASSPEGPDGTDTQYF. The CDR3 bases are TGTGCCAGCAGTCCAGAGGGCCCGGACGGCACAGATACGCAGTATTTT.

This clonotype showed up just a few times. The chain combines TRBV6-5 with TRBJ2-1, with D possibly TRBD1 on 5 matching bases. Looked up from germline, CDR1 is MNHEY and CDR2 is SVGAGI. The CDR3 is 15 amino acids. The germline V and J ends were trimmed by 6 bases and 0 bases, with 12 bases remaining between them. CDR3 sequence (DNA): TGTGCCAGCAGCCCAGGGTTCAGCTCCTACAATGAGCAGTTCTTC. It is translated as CASSPGFSSYNEQFF.

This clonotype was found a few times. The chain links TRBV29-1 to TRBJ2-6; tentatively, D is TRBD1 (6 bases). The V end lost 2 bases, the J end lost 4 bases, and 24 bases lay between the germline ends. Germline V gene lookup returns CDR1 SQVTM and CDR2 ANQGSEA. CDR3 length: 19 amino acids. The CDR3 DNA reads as TGCAGCGTTGAAATGGCTGGACAGCAATTTCTCTTAGGGGCCAACGTCCTGACTTTC. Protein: CSVEMAGQQFLLGANVLTF.

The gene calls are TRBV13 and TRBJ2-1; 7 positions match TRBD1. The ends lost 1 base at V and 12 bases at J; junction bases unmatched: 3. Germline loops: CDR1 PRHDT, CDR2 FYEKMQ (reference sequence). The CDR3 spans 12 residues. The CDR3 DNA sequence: TGTGCCAGCAGCTTAGATGGGACAGCGCAGTTCTTC. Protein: CASSLDGTAQFF.

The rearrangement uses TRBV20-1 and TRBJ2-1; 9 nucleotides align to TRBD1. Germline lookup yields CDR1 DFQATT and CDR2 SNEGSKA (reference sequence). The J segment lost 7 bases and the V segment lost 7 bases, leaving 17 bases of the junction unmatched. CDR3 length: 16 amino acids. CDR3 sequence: CSVPGSRDREDNEQFF. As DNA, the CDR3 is TGCAGTGTCCCAGGTTCAAGGGACAGGGAGGATAATGAGCAGTTCTTC.

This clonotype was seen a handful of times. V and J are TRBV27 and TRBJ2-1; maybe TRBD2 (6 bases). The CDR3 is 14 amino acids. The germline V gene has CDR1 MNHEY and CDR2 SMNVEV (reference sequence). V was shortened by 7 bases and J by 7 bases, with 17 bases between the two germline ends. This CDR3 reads CASKLYPGRNEQFF. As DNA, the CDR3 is TGTGCCAGCAAACTTTACCCGGGGAGGAATGAGCAGTTCTTC.

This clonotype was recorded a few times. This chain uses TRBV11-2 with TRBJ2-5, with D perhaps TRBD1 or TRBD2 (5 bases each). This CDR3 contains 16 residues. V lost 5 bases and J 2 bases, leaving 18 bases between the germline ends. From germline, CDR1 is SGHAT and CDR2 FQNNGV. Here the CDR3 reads CASSREGGTGQETQYF. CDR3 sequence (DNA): TGTGCCAGCAGCCGTGAAGGTGGGACGGGACAAGAGACCCAGTACTTC.

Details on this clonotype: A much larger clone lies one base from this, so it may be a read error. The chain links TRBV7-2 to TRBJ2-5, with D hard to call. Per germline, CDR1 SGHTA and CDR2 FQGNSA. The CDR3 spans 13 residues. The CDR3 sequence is CASSFSYKETQHF. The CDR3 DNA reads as TGTGCCAGCAGCTTCAGTTATAAAGAGACCCAGCACTTC.

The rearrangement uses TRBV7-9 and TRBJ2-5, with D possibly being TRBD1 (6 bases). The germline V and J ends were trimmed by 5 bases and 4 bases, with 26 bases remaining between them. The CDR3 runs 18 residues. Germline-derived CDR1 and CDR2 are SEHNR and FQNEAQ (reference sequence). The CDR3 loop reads CASSPRAGGGRGGETQYF. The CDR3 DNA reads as TGTGCCAGCAGCCCCCGTGCAGGAGGAGGACGAGGGGGAGAGACCCAGTACTTC.

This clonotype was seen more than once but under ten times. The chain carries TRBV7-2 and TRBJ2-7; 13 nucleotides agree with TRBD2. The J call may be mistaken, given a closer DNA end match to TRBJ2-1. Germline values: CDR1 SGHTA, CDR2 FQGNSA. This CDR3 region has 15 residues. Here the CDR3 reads CASSKMGLAGPEQFF. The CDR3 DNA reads TGTGCCAGCAGCAAGATGGGACTAGCGGGACCTGAGCAGTTCTTC.

In DNA form, the CDR3 reads TGTGCCAGCAGTTTAGCGTGGGGGCTACGCTACGAGCAGTACTTC. This encodes CASSLAWGLRYEQYF. The V gene is TRBV27, the J gene TRBJ2-7; perhaps TRBD1 as D (6 bases). The germline V gene encodes CDR1 MNHEY and CDR2 SMNVEV (reference sequence). The CDR3 has 15 residues. Trimming cost V 2 bases and J 3 bases, with 14 bases left between them.

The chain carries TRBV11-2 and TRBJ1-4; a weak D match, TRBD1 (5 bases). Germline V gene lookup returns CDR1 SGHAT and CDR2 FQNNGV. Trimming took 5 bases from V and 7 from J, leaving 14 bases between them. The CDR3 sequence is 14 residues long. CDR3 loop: CASSLRQSFEKLFF. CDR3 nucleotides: TGTGCCAGCAGCCTGAGACAGTCTTTTGAAAAACTGTTTTTT.